Below are 27 T cell receptor beta chains sequenced from a single sample in a study of tumor-infiltrating lymphocytes in primary liver carcinoma. Using a constant-region primer together with ProtoScript II reverse transcriptase, TCR beta cDNA was made from approximately 0.55 ug of total RNA. Modified slightly, ARM-PCR produced TCR beta libraries over three nested multiplex PCR rounds. The first two PCR rounds used TRBV1-TRBV30 primers with a Cbeta primer, roughly 10 cycles each. Via MiXCR, TCRdb re-called the multiplex PCR reads, giving one row per CDR3 protein. The table has fewer than 400,000 distinct CDR3 sequences, approximately 60% seen once. Germline DNA was extracted too, while blood RNA derived from unsorted whole blood. Sequenced sample: peripheral blood. The source is a man between 40 and 49 years old with primary liver carcinoma and hepatitis B virus infection.

In the case of this clonotype: The junction departs from the called germline gene at one end, perhaps through a read error. The chain links TRBV11-3 to TRBJ2-1; perhaps TRBD1 as D (5 bases). CDR1 and CDR2 (germline): SGHNT, YENEEA. CDR3 length equals 17 residues. The CDR3 sequence is CARSLGECANSYNEQFF. For the CDR3, the DNA is TGTGCCAGGAGCTTAGGGGAATGCGCTAACTCCTACAATGAGCAGTTCTTC.

This clonotype has a count of ten or more. The J gene is TRBJ2-5, the V gene TRBV6-2 or TRBV6-3; D remains unclear. Germline V gene sequence: CDR1 MNHEY, CDR2 SVGEGT. V dropped 5 bases and J dropped 7 bases, with 8 bases sitting between them. This CDR3 is built from 11 residues. The DNA of the CDR3 is TGTGCCAGCAGTCCCAGAGGGACCCAGTACTTC. Translating it yields CASSPRGTQYF.

The chain combines TRBV28 with TRBJ2-7, with D uncertain. This CDR3 comprises 14 residues. V shed 8 bases and J shed 11 bases, with 25 bases lying between them. Germline V gives CDR1 MDHEN, CDR2 SYDVKM. The CDR3 protein is CASGPLADQRVEYF. In nucleotides, the CDR3 is TGTGCCAGCGGTCCCCTGGCAGACCAGAGAGTCGAGTACTTC.

In the case of this clonotype: A much larger clone differs by one base, so this may be a read error. The chain combines TRBV12-3 or TRBV12-4 with TRBJ1-1; TRBD1 matches 10 bases. The CDR3 consists of 16 residues. The trim removed 5 bases at V and 4 bases at J, leaving 10 bases unmatched. This CDR3 is CASSPGQWDRGTEAFF. CDR3 DNA: TGTGCCAGCAGTCCCGGCCAATGGGACAGGGGCACTGAAGCTTTCTTT.

The chain employs TRBV6-1 and TRBJ1-2; D possibly corresponds to TRBD1 (6 bases). This CDR3 is built from 14 residues. Trimming stripped 7 bases from V and 3 bases from J, with 15 bases between. Germline-derived CDR1 and CDR2 are MNHNS and SASEGT. The CDR3 nucleotides read TGTGCCAGCATCACAACGGCAGGGGACTATGGCTACACCTTC. Amino acids: CASITTAGDYGYTF.

Comments on this clonotype: A read error may be the cause here, since a much bigger clone is one base away. V usage is TRBV10-1 and J usage is TRBJ1-2, with D possibly being TRBD1 (5 bases). The CDR3 totals 13 residues. CDR1 WNHNN and CDR2 SYGVQD come from the germline V gene (reference sequence). The CDR3 region is CASSQSGTLGYTF. CDR3 in DNA: TGCGCCAGCAGTCAGTCCGGGACGCTTGGCTACACCTTC.

The table lists this clonotype with a count of one. One junction end does not reproduce the germline sequence, and a read error may be involved. CDR3 residues: CTSIGGYEQYF. The CDR3 DNA reads as TGTACCAGCATCGGGGGATACGAGCAGTACTTC. This rearrangement joins TRBV28 to TRBJ2-7; tentative D call: TRBD2 (6 bases). This CDR3 spans 11 amino acids. Germline V gene data show CDR1 as MDHEN and CDR2 as SYDVKM.

The chain has TRBV5-4 and TRBJ1-1; D may be TRBD1 (5 bases). This CDR3 spans 13 amino acids. The germline V gene encodes CDR1 SGHNT and CDR2 YYREEE (reference sequence). The ends were cut back, 3 bases at V and 5 bases at J, with 11 bases in the middle. The DNA of the CDR3 is TGTGCCAGCAGCTCCTCTGGGGGGACTGAAGCTTTCTTT. Its translation: CASSSSGGTEAFF.

On this clonotype itself: Just one base apart from a much larger clone, this may be a read error. The V and J genes are TRBV7-9 and TRBJ1-1; D is ambiguous. Germline V gene sequence: CDR1 SEHNR, CDR2 FQNEAQ (reference sequence). The CDR3 is 11 amino acids. CDR3 coding DNA: TGTGCCAGCAGTCCCGGGTATGAATCTTTCTTT. It codes for CASSPGYESFF.

This clonotype was recorded once. The conserved phenylalanine or tryptophan is not found at the CDR3 terminus, so this likely reflects a read error. This chain uses TRBV11-2 with TRBJ2-5, with unresolved D. The CDR3 sequence is 15 residues long. Germline V gene sequence: CDR1 SGHAT, CDR2 FQNNGV. V lost 4 bases to trimming and J lost 3 bases, with 15 bases between them. This CDR3 is CASSSQVGFKETQYI. The CDR3 DNA sequence: TGTGCCAGCAGCTCTCAGGTGGGCTTCAAAGAGACCCAGTACATC.

This clonotype was recorded at least ten times. The gene calls are TRBV5-1 and TRBJ2-5, with D tentatively TRBD2 (5 bases). Trimming stripped 0 bases from V and 1 base from J, with 10 bases between. The CDR3 sequence is 15 residues long. The germline CDR1 and CDR2 sequences are SGHRS and YFSETQ. The CDR3 region has the DNA TGCGCCAGCAGCTTGGCCATGCTAGCCCAAGAGACCCAGTACTTC. Protein sequence: CASSLAMLAQETQYF. Drawing the rest from reference TRBV5-1 and TRBJ2-5, the complete variable domain is KAGVTQTPRYLIKTRGQQVTLSCSPISGHRSVSWYQQTPGQGLQFLFEYFSETQRNKGNFPGRFSGRQFSNSRSEMNVSTLELGDSALYLCASSLAMLAQETQYFGPGTRLLVL.

The chain carries TRBV28 and TRBJ2-2, with D hard to call. This CDR3 contains 13 residues. Deletions cut 7 bases from V and 3 bases from J, with 9 bases between. CDR1 is MDHEN, CDR2 SYDVKM, per germline. Here the CDR3 DNA reads TGTGCCAGCACCAACCGAGACACCGGGGAGCTGTTTTTT. It is translated as CASTNRDTGELFF.

This clonotype was seen a few times. This chain uses TRBV6-5 with TRBJ1-5; 10 bases fit TRBD1. The germline V gene has CDR1 MNHEY and CDR2 SVGAGI. There are 14 residues in the CDR3. Trimming took 6 bases from V and 7 from J; bases not matched to a gene: 6. In DNA, the CDR3 is TGTGCCAGCAGGGGGACAGGGGAAAGCCAGCCCCAGCATTTT. This encodes CASRGTGESQPQHF.

This clonotype was seen at least ten times. The chain carries TRBV12-3 or TRBV12-4 and TRBJ2-5; D not resolved. Trimming took off 5 bases at V and 1 base at J, with 8 bases between the two ends. This CDR3 region has 13 residues. This chain's CDR3 is CASSQRRQETQYF. The CDR3, as DNA: TGTGCCAGCAGTCAGCGCCGCCAAGAGACCCAGTACTTC.

This clonotype has only a few counts. The chain uses TRBV6-2 or TRBV6-3 and TRBJ2-2; D may be TRBD1 (6 bases). Germline V lookup: CDR1 MNHEY, CDR2 SVGEGT. CDR3 length: 15 amino acids. V was cut by 7 bases and J by 4 bases, with 16 bases left in between. This CDR3 reads CASKKGQITTGELFF. The CDR3 DNA follows: TGTGCCAGCAAAAAGGGACAAATAACCACCGGGGAGCTGTTTTTT.

Turning to this clonotype: A read error is possible here, since a much larger clone lies one base away. The chain has TRBV4-2 and TRBJ1-2, with TRBD1 matching 7 bases. Germline values: CDR1 LGHNA, CDR2 YNFKEQ. The CDR3 has 13 residues. The CDR3 spells CASSQDRVQCYTF. DNA for the CDR3: TGCGCCAGCAGCCAAGACAGGGTACAATGCTACACCTTC.

This clonotype showed up just once. With a much larger clone just one base away, this may be a read error. This chain connects TRBV6-1 to TRBJ2-1; TRBD2 is a possible D gene (6 bases). The germline gives CDR1 MNHNS, CDR2 SASEGT. The CDR3 is made up of 13 amino acids. Trimming took off 7 bases at V and 8 bases at J, with 15 bases between the two ends. CDR3 residues: CASTLLRRDEQFF. The CDR3 bases are TGTGCCAGCACCCTGCTTCGGAGGGATGAGCAGTTCTTC.

There are a few counts of this clonotype. The V gene is TRBV5-6, the J gene TRBJ2-2, with D perhaps matching TRBD2 (6 bases). The CDR3 is 16 residues long. V was shortened by 7 bases and J by 4 bases, with 20 bases between the two germline ends. Germline V lookup: CDR1 SGHDT, CDR2 YYEEEE. This CDR3 reads CASSSRAGGFTGELFF. The CDR3 DNA sequence: TGTGCCAGCTCCTCCCGGGCCGGGGGTTTCACCGGGGAGCTGTTTTTT.

Worth noting for this clonotype: The conserved closing phenylalanine or tryptophan is absent in this CDR3, likely reflecting a read error. No DNA is shown, since the ends of the CDR3 on it are uncertain; the CDR3 is the one TCRdb lists. The chain uses TRBV11-1 and TRBJ1-6; the DNA was not compared with TRBD1, the D call given in the table. The V gene's germline CDR1 is SGHAT and CDR2 FQDESV (reference sequence). Ends included, the CDR3 has 13 residues. The CDR3 is CVSSRTLVSPLNS.

Only a few counts were recorded for this clonotype. The rearrangement uses TRBV10-3 and TRBJ2-1; 8 nucleotides match TRBD2. The CDR3 consists of 13 residues. The V gene's germline CDR1 is ENHRY and CDR2 SYGVKD. The CDR3 loop is CATATSEGGEQFF. The CDR3 DNA is TGTGCGACGGCGACTAGCGAGGGTGGTGAGCAGTTCTTC.

Turning to this clonotype: One end of the junction varies from germline; a read error may be responsible. The chain has TRBV11-2 and TRBJ2-1, with D perhaps matching TRBD2 (5 bases). From germline, CDR1 is SGHAT and CDR2 FQNNGV. The CDR3 is made up of 15 amino acids. In DNA form, the CDR3 reads TGTGCCAGCAGCTTAGATGGGAGACCTTACAATGAGCAGTCCTTC. Residues: CASSLDGRPYNEQSF.

This chain connects TRBV5-1 to TRBJ2-2, with D perhaps TRBD2 (5 bases). The CDR3 consists of 17 residues. Germline V gene data show CDR1 as SGHRS and CDR2 as YFSETQ. With 4 bases removed from V and 4 bases from J, the gap between germline ends came to 20 bases. The CDR3 here is CASSPVMGVGRTGELFF. The CDR3 DNA reads as TGCGCCAGCAGCCCGGTAATGGGAGTTGGTCGCACCGGGGAGCTGTTTTTT.

V is TRBV4-1 and J is TRBJ2-3, with TRBD2 matching 8 bases. The CDR3 is made up of 15 amino acids. Germline assignment: CDR1 MGHRA and CDR2 YSYEKL. V was clipped by 4 bases and J by 4 bases; unmatched bases: 7. CDR3 coding DNA: TGCGCCAGCAGCCCGTTAGCGGGATACTCAGATACGCAGTATTTT. The encoded protein is CASSPLAGYSDTQYF.

This chain uses TRBV12-3 or TRBV12-4 with TRBJ1-6; TRBD1 aligns across 10 bases. The length of the CDR3 is 16 residues. With 7 bases clipped from V and 6 bases from J, the junction kept 9 bases outside the gene matches. CDR3 region: CASTLTGGSGNSPLHF. CDR3 DNA sequence: TGTGCCAGCACCTTGACAGGGGGCTCTGGTAATTCACCCCTCCACTTT.

Worth noting for this clonotype: Compared with germline, one end of the junction differs, possibly owing to a read error. The V and J genes are TRBV4-3 and TRBJ2-5; a weak D match, TRBD2 (5 bases). The CDR3 sequence is 15 residues long. The germline V gene encodes CDR1 LGHNA and CDR2 YSLEER. The DNA of the CDR3 is TGCACCAGCAGCCAAGGAGCGGCTATCCAAGAGACCCAGTATTTC. It translates to CTSSQGAAIQETQYF.

A note on this clonotype: One end of the junction is discordant with germline, which a read error may explain. CDR3 sequence: CAISDGYNEQSF. The CDR3 nucleotides read TGTGCCATCAGTGATGGGTACAATGAGCAGTCCTTC. The chain couples TRBV10-3 to TRBJ2-1, with unresolved D. There are 12 residues in the CDR3. Germline-derived CDR1 and CDR2 are ENHRY and SYGVKD.

To note about this clonotype: Possible read error: a much larger clone is one base away. The CDR3 DNA sequence: TGTGCCAGCACCAACACAGGGGAGAACACTGAAGCTTTCTTT. Translated, it gives CASTNTGENTEAFF. The rearrangement links TRBV6-1 to TRBJ1-1; 7 positions agree with TRBD1. The J segment lost 1 base and the V segment lost 7 bases, leaving 6 bases of the junction unmatched. This CDR3 region has 14 residues. CDR1 is MNHNS and CDR2 is SASEGT in the germline V gene.